One and the same sample provided the 21 T cell receptor beta chains below, sequenced in a study of blood T cell repertoires in COVID-19. Here immunoSEQ multiplex PCR was the method, and the copy in TCRdb shows in-frame clones only, minus some. The data show about 270,000 clones, more than 80% seen once. Sequencing was done on a sample of PBMCs or T cells enriched from blood (not recorded which). The receptors come from a woman aged 25 to 39 with acute COVID-19.

The chain has TRBV5-1 and TRBJ1-4; D might be TRBD1 (6 bases). The CDR3 totals 17 residues. Germline V gene sequence: CDR1 SGHRS, CDR2 YFSETQ. V was pared by 2 bases and J by 4 bases, with 18 bases between. Here the CDR3 DNA reads TGCGCCAGCAGCTTCTCCGGACAGACACGCAATAATGAAAAACTGTTTTTT. It specifies CASSFSGQTRNNEKLFF.

The rearrangement joins TRBV3-1 (or the pseudogene TRBV3-2) to TRBJ1-6, with D possibly being TRBD1 (6 bases). The germline V gene has CDR1 LGHDT and CDR2 YNNKEL (reference sequence). The CDR3 length is 13 residues. V was trimmed by 3 bases and J by 6 bases, leaving 6 bases between them. CDR3 sequence (DNA): TGTGCCAGCAGCCACAGGGGTAATTCACCCCTCCACTTT. This codes for CASSHRGNSPLHF.

The V gene is TRBV7-9, the J gene TRBJ1-6, with D perhaps matching TRBD1 (6 bases). The germline V gene encodes CDR1 SEHNR and CDR2 FQNEAQ (reference sequence). Trimming took 5 bases from V and 8 from J, leaving 13 bases between them. The CDR3 is 14 residues long. As DNA, the CDR3 is TGTGCCAGCAGCCAGTGGTCAGGGGATTCACCCCTCCACTTT. It is translated as CASSQWSGDSPLHF.

This chain joins TRBV28 and TRBJ1-4; perhaps TRBD1 as D (5 bases). Between the trimmed V and J ends, which lost 7 bases and 4 bases, there was a span of 16 bases. Germline CDR1 and CDR2: MDHEN and SYDVKM. The CDR3 sequence is 15 residues long. CDR3 sequence: CASTQEGAINEKLFF. DNA of the CDR3: TGTGCCAGCACCCAAGAAGGGGCTATTAATGAAAAACTGTTTTTT.

Notes on this clone: The sample has other DNA sequences that encode this CDR3 too. The chain carries TRBV27 and TRBJ2-7; no definite D call. Trimming removed 4 bases from V and 4 bases from J, with 5 bases in between. There are 11 residues in the CDR3. CDR1 MNHEY and CDR2 SMNVEV come from the germline V gene (reference sequence). CDR3 sequence (DNA): TGTGCCAGCAGTTCAGGTTACGAGCAGTACTTC. It specifies CASSSGYEQYF.

This chain uses TRBV30 with TRBJ1-3; D is perhaps TRBD1 (5 bases). The CDR3 contains 16 residues. Trimming shortened V by 3 bases and J by 4 bases, and 19 bases separated the two germline ends. CDR1 and CDR2 from the germline V gene are GTSNPN and SVGIG (reference sequence). CDR3: CAWSQTSGFWGNTIYF. The CDR3, as DNA: TGTGCCTGGAGCCAGACTTCAGGGTTTTGGGGAAACACCATATATTTT.

The DNA of the CDR3 is TGCAGCCCTGACCGGGGCAATGAGCAGTTCTTC. This gives the protein CSPDRGNEQFF. The chain links TRBV20-1 to TRBJ2-1; D may be TRBD2 (5 bases). The germline V gene encodes CDR1 DFQATT and CDR2 SNEGSKA (reference sequence). This CDR3 has 11 residues.

This clone was counted once. The rearrangement joins TRBV5-1 to TRBJ2-5, with 8 bases identical to TRBD2. V shed 2 bases and J 7 bases; nucleotides not matched to a gene: 7. CDR1 SGHRS and CDR2 YFSETQ come from the germline V gene. There are 14 residues in the CDR3. Here the CDR3 DNA reads TGCGCCAGCAGCTTAACTAGCGGTCAGGGGACCCAGTACTTC. Protein sequence: CASSLTSGQGTQYF.

The chain links TRBV6-5 to TRBJ1-4; D perhaps matches TRBD1 (6 bases). Germline-derived CDR1 and CDR2 are MNHEY and SVGAGI. The CDR3 spans 16 residues. Trimming cost V 0 bases and J 3 bases, with 11 bases left between them. Here the CDR3 DNA reads TGTGCCAGCAGTTACTCCCCGGACAGTCCTAATGAAAAACTGTTTTTT. It translates to CASSYSPDSPNEKLFF.

CDR3: CASSQDEGAGYGYTF. Here the CDR3 DNA reads TGTGCCAGCAGCCAAGATGAGGGGGCGGGGTATGGCTACACCTTC. The rearrangement joins TRBV3-1 (or the pseudogene TRBV3-2) to TRBJ1-2, with TRBD1 matching 7 bases. Trimming at V came to 0 bases and at J to 5 bases, leaving 6 bases not matched to a gene. In germline, CDR1 is LGHDT, CDR2 YNNKEL (reference sequence). The CDR3 covers 15 residues.

V usage is TRBV6-5 and J usage is TRBJ1-1, with D uncertain. Trimming cost V 2 bases and J 7 bases, with 5 bases left between them. Germline CDR1 is MNHEY and CDR2 is SVGAGI. The CDR3 has 11 amino acids. The CDR3 coding sequence is TGTGCCAGCAGTTACGGGAGTGAAGCTTTCTTT. It codes for CASSYGSEAFF.

This sequence joins TRBV9 and TRBJ2-7, with 10 bases that match TRBD1. There are 15 residues in the CDR3. The V and J ends lost 3 bases and 3 bases, in that order; junction bases with no gene match: 6. Germline values: CDR1 SGDLS, CDR2 YYNGEE. The CDR3 coding sequence is TGTGCCAGCAGCGCGACCGGGACAGGGGACTACGAGCAGTACTTC. It is translated as CASSATGTGDYEQYF.

The CDR3 nucleotides read TGTGCCAGCAGCCTCCGGACTGATCGACTGTTTTTT. It is translated as CASSLRTDRLFF. V is TRBV3-1 (or the pseudogene TRBV3-2) and J is TRBJ1-4; D remains unclear. The CDR3 is 12 amino acids. The germline V gene encodes CDR1 LGHDT and CDR2 YNNKEL (reference sequence). Trimming left V 4 bases short and J 13 bases short, with 13 bases between.

The rearrangement uses TRBV19 and TRBJ2-7, with 9 bases fitting TRBD2. J lost 4 bases, V lost 3 bases, and 7 bases had no gene match. Germline CDR1 reads LNHDA; CDR2 reads SQIVND (reference sequence). The CDR3 totals 15 residues. In DNA form, the CDR3 reads TGTGCCAGTAGTATTTTTGCTAGCGGGATGTACGAGCAGTACTTC. It translates to CASSIFASGMYEQYF.

This chain connects TRBV19 to TRBJ2-6; 7 positions agree with TRBD1. The CDR3 length is 19 residues. CDR1 and CDR2 (germline): LNHDA, SQIVND (reference sequence). V shed 0 bases and J 3 bases; nucleotides not matched to a gene: 11. CDR3 region: CASSIDPGTDIDGANVLTF. The CDR3 DNA follows: TGTGCCAGTAGTATAGATCCCGGGACAGACATAGATGGGGCCAACGTCCTGACTTTC.

The genes are TRBV10-3 and TRBJ2-2, with 9 bases matching TRBD2. Germline-derived CDR1 and CDR2 are ENHRY and SYGVKD. This CDR3 spans 18 amino acids. Germline trimming cut 4 bases from V and 1 base from J; bases unmatched to any gene: 10. The CDR3, as DNA: TGTGCCATCAGTGTGGCGGGAGGGTTCAGCCAGAACACCGGGGAGCTGTTTTTT. Translation gives CAISVAGGFSQNTGELFF.

This chain uses TRBV5-1 with TRBJ1-3, with a weak D call TRBD1 (6 bases). Trimming removed 2 bases at V and 0 bases at J, with 15 bases between. The CDR3 runs 17 residues. The germline CDR1 and CDR2 sequences are SGHRS and YFSETQ. CDR3 sequence (DNA): TGCGCCAGCAGCTTCTCCGGGACAACCCTCTCTGGAAACACCATATATTTT. Translated: CASSFSGTTLSGNTIYF.

The chain uses TRBV28 and TRBJ2-7; D is ambiguous. From germline, CDR1 is MDHEN and CDR2 SYDVKM. V gave up 6 bases and J gave up 4 bases, with 10 bases separating them. CDR3 size: 12 residues. The CDR3 bases are TGTGCCAGCAGGGGCAACTCGTACGAGCAGTACTTC. Its protein is CASRGNSYEQYF.

The rearrangement joins TRBV18 to TRBJ1-5, with unresolved D. The CDR3 spans 15 residues. Germline CDR1 reads KGHSH; CDR2 reads LQKENI. The V end lost 5 bases, the J end lost 2 bases, and 13 bases lay between the germline ends. The CDR3 sequence is CASSTATNRNQPQHF. In DNA, the CDR3 is TGTGCCAGCTCAACTGCCACTAATCGCAATCAGCCCCAGCATTTT. Together with reference TRBV18 and TRBJ1-5, the CDR3 gives the full variable domain: NAGVMQNPRHLVRRRGQEARLRCSPMKGHSHVYWYRQLPEEGLKFMVYLQKENIIDESGMPKERFSAEFPKEGPSILRIQQVVRGDSAAYFCASSTATNRNQPQHFGDGTRLSIL.

This clone appeared a few times. This sequence joins TRBV5-1 and TRBJ1-5, with 11 positions matching TRBD1. This CDR3 comprises 18 residues. V shed 0 bases and J 2 bases; nucleotides not matched to a gene: 7. Germline loops: CDR1 SGHRS, CDR2 YFSETQ. DNA for the CDR3: TGCGCCAGCAGCTTGGGCCCTGGGACAGGGGGTGGCAATCAGCCCCAGCATTTT. Amino acids: CASSLGPGTGGGNQPQHF.

This clone was seen a handful of times. This chain joins TRBV20-1 and TRBJ2-7; TRBD1 is a possible D gene (5 bases). The germline V gene has CDR1 DFQATT and CDR2 SNEGSKA (reference sequence). Trimming removed 6 bases from V and 11 bases from J, with 11 bases in between. The CDR3 has 9 residues. The CDR3: CSAQGVEYF. The CDR3 DNA is TGCAGTGCCCAAGGGGTAGAGTACTTC.